The 25 T cell receptor beta chains below were found in one sample sequenced in a study of cytomegalovirus exposure and HLA in healthy donors. The study ran its PCR with 60 Vbeta and 13 Jbeta primers. Clones were read by immunoSEQ multiplex PCR, and TCRdb kept only the in-frame ones, dropping some. The profile shows some 200,000 clones, roughly 80% of them singletons. Source material: PBMCs. The receptor set was obtained from a man aged 50 to 60 in good health and CMV-seronegative.

V is TRBV11-2 and J is TRBJ2-5, with TRBD1 matching 7 bases. V lost 6 bases and J lost 5; bases outside the gene matches: 12. This CDR3 region has 15 residues. Germline CDR1 is SGHAT and CDR2 is FQNNGV. The CDR3 DNA reads as TGTGCCAGCAGTTACTCGACAGGGAGCAGTGAGACCCAGTACTTC. Translating it yields CASSYSTGSSETQYF.

The chain uses TRBV10-3 and TRBJ2-3, with 7 bases that match TRBD2. Germline values: CDR1 ENHRY, CDR2 SYGVKD. J lost 2 bases, V lost 9 bases, and 5 bases had no gene match. CDR3 size: 13 residues. CDR3 in DNA: TGTGCCATGGGCGGGGGAGACACAGATACGCAGTATTTT. Its protein product is CAMGGGDTDTQYF.

This chain links TRBV7-2 with TRBJ2-1, with a weak D call TRBD2 (6 bases). This CDR3 contains 15 residues. Trimming removed 7 bases at V and 1 base at J, with 14 bases between. The V gene's germline CDR1 is SGHTA and CDR2 FQGNSA. The CDR3 nucleotides read TGTGCCAGCAACGATCGTGGGGGGTCCTACAATGAGCAGTTCTTC. It translates to CASNDRGGSYNEQFF. Combining the CDR3 with reference TRBV7-2 and TRBJ2-1 gives the whole variable domain GAGVSQSPSNKVTEKGKDVELRCDPISGHTALYWYRQSLGQGLEFLIYFQGNSAPDKSGLPSDRFSAERTGGSVSTLTIQRTQQEDSAVYLCASNDRGGSYNEQFFGPGTRLTVL.

J is TRBJ2-5 and V is TRBV10-3; maybe TRBD2 (6 bases). Germline lookup yields CDR1 ENHRY and CDR2 SYGVKD. Between the trimmed V and J ends, which lost 6 bases and 0 bases, there was a span of 8 bases. This CDR3 contains 13 residues. CDR3 region: CAIRGDYQETQYF. The CDR3, as DNA: TGTGCCATCAGGGGGGACTACCAAGAGACCCAGTACTTC.

The V call is TRBV5-1, the J call TRBJ1-4; unclear D gene. V lost 1 base and J lost 5, with 6 bases in between. CDR1 SGHRS and CDR2 YFSETQ come from the germline V gene. CDR3 length: 13 residues. CDR3 amino acids: CASSLSENEKLFF. DNA of the CDR3: TGCGCCAGCAGCTTGTCTGAGAATGAAAAACTGTTTTTT. The variable domain in full, with the rest retrieved from reference TRBV5-1 and TRBJ1-4, is KAGVTQTPRYLIKTRGQQVTLSCSPISGHRSVSWYQQTPGQGLQFLFEYFSETQRNKGNFPGRFSGRQFSNSRSEMNVSTLELGDSALYLCASSLSENEKLFFGSGTQLSVL.

This clone was observed a handful of times. The V call is TRBV7-2, the J call TRBJ1-1, with D maybe TRBD1 (6 bases). V gave up 3 bases and J gave up 1 base, with 9 bases separating them. CDR3 length: 14 residues. Per germline, CDR1 SGHTA and CDR2 FQGNSA. Here the CDR3 reads CASSFGTTNTEAFF. DNA for the CDR3: TGTGCCAGCAGCTTCGGGACAACGAACACTGAAGCTTTCTTT.

The chain employs TRBV28 and TRBJ1-6; no firm D call. The CDR3 loop spans 14 amino acids. Per germline, CDR1 MDHEN and CDR2 SYDVKM. V was pared by 3 bases and J by 8 bases, with 11 bases between. CDR3 nucleotides: TGTGCCAGCAGTTTCTCTTATCTTGATTCACCCCTCCACTTT. It is translated as CASSFSYLDSPLHF.

V gene TRBV19 combines with J gene TRBJ1-2; D not resolved. CDR1 is LNHDA and CDR2 is SQIVND in the germline V gene (reference sequence). V dropped 6 bases and J dropped 4 bases, with 9 bases sitting between them. The CDR3 runs to 12 residues. CDR3 amino acids: CASSEGGYGYTF. CDR3 bases: TGTGCCAGTAGCGAGGGTGGCTATGGCTACACCTTC.

V usage is TRBV9 and J usage is TRBJ2-1, with 7 bases matching TRBD2. The V gene end was trimmed by 0 bases and the J gene end by 7 bases; junction bases not matched to a gene: 4. The CDR3 has 14 amino acids. Germline loops: CDR1 SGDLS, CDR2 YYNGEE. The CDR3 region has the DNA TGTGCCAGCAGCGTAGGCAACGGGAGGAATGAGCAGTTCTTC. Its translation is CASSVGNGRNEQFF.

This rearrangement joins TRBV4-2 to TRBJ1-2; 8 nucleotides line up with TRBD1. The CDR3 runs to 16 residues. Unmatched junction bases numbered 9, after V lost 1 base and J lost 5 bases. CDR1 LGHNA and CDR2 YNFKEQ come from the germline V gene. Here the CDR3 reads CASSQVGQGAAYGYTF. The CDR3 DNA follows: TGTGCCAGCAGCCAAGTCGGGCAGGGGGCGGCTTATGGCTACACCTTC.

V is TRBV6-5 and J is TRBJ2-7; TRBD2 is a possible D gene (6 bases). Germline CDR1 and CDR2: MNHEY and SVGAGI. With 5 bases removed from V and 6 bases from J, the gap between germline ends came to 14 bases. The CDR3 length is 13 residues. The CDR3 protein is CASSETGDREQYF. The CDR3 coding sequence is TGTGCCAGCAGTGAGACGGGAGACCGCGAGCAGTACTTC.

This clone showed up just once. The J gene is TRBJ2-7, the V gene TRBV9; 11 bases are shared with TRBD1. Trimming took 0 bases from V and 7 from J; bases not matched to a gene: 9. The CDR3 totals 16 residues. Germline V gene data show CDR1 as SGDLS and CDR2 as YYNGEE. Written as DNA, the CDR3 is TGTGCCAGCAGCGTAGTAGATGGGACAGGGGGAAATGAGCAGTACTTC. Its translation is CASSVVDGTGGNEQYF.

The rearrangement uses TRBV6-5 and TRBJ1-1; no clear D gene. The V gene's germline CDR1 is MNHEY and CDR2 SVGAGI. This CDR3 spans 13 amino acids. Deletions cut 7 bases from V and 1 base from J, with 10 bases between. The DNA for the CDR3 is TGTGCCAGCAACCTACCGGGGAACACTGAAGCTTTCTTT. Its protein is CASNLPGNTEAFF.

A few counts support this clone. The V gene is TRBV2, the J gene TRBJ1-2; D may be TRBD1 (6 bases). Trimming pared 2 bases from V and 5 bases from J, leaving 12 bases between. The V gene's germline CDR1 is SNHLY and CDR2 FYNNEI. This CDR3 is 14 amino acids long. The CDR3 region is CASSERQGPYGYTF. In DNA form, the CDR3 reads TGTGCCAGCAGTGAAAGGCAGGGGCCATATGGCTACACCTTC.

The V call is TRBV6-1, the J call TRBJ2-1, with TRBD1 as a possible D gene (7 bases). The V and J ends lost 5 bases and 5 bases respectively, with 16 bases between them. Germline V gene data show CDR1 as MNHNS and CDR2 as SASEGT. There are 15 residues in the CDR3. The DNA of the CDR3 is TGTGCCAGCAGTTGGACAGGAGGGTCTGACAATGAGCAGTTCTTC. Translated, it gives CASSWTGGSDNEQFF.

V gene TRBV7-3 combines with J gene TRBJ2-3, with 7 bases lining up with TRBD2. The germline CDR1 and CDR2 sequences are SGHTA and FQGTGA. The CDR3 totals 14 residues. V dropped 8 bases and J dropped 2; count of bases not matched to a gene: 7. The CDR3 is CASGPGGVTDTQYF. The CDR3 nucleotides read TGTGCCAGCGGCCCTGGGGGGGTCACAGATACGCAGTATTTT.

The chain joins TRBV19 to TRBJ2-5, with unresolved D. Germline V gene data show CDR1 as LNHDA and CDR2 as SQIVND (reference sequence). With 1 base removed from V and 2 bases from J, the gap between germline ends came to 5 bases. CDR3 length equals 13 residues. CDR3 loop: CASSIGLQETQYF. The CDR3 region has the DNA TGTGCCAGTAGTATAGGCCTACAAGAGACCCAGTACTTC.

The chain uses TRBV27 and TRBJ2-5; 8 nucleotides line up with TRBD2. Losses at the gene ends were 4 bases for V and 5 bases for J; bases not matched to a gene: 9. The CDR3 consists of 15 residues. The germline V gene has CDR1 MNHEY and CDR2 SMNVEV (reference sequence). CDR3 sequence reads: CASSSLGGGKETQYF. Here the CDR3 DNA reads TGTGCCAGCAGTTCGCTCGGCGGGGGGAAGGAGACCCAGTACTTC.

V is TRBV2 and J is TRBJ1-2, with 8 bases lining up with TRBD1. Trimming removed 1 base from V and 12 bases from J; junction bases left unmatched: 7. Per germline, CDR1 SNHLY and CDR2 FYNNEI. The CDR3 is 13 residues long. The CDR3 protein is CASSEGGRGQDTF. CDR3 bases: TGTGCCAGCAGTGAAGGTGGCAGGGGGCAAGACACCTTC.

The chain carries TRBV5-1 and TRBJ2-7, with TRBD2 matching over 8 bases. V lost 0 bases and J lost 3; bases outside the gene matches: 14. Germline V lookup: CDR1 SGHRS, CDR2 YFSETQ. CDR3 length: 18 residues. CDR3 loop: CASSLEAQSGRANYEQYF. CDR3 bases: TGCGCCAGCAGCTTGGAGGCCCAATCCGGGAGGGCAAACTACGAGCAGTACTTC.

The chain joins TRBV7-2 to TRBJ1-2; 8 nucleotides agree with TRBD1. Germline-derived CDR1 and CDR2 are SGHTA and FQGNSA. The CDR3 has 15 amino acids. The junction had 9 bases not matched to a gene; V was cut back by 5 bases and J by 4 bases. CDR3 nucleotide sequence: TGTGCCAGCAGCCGTTCTGGGACAGGCGCCTATGGCTACACCTTC. Its protein is CASSRSGTGAYGYTF.

The chain recombines TRBV28 with TRBJ2-7; TRBD1 is a possible D gene (6 bases). CDR1 is MDHEN, CDR2 SYDVKM, per germline. This CDR3 has 14 residues. V lost 6 bases, J lost 7 bases, and 19 bases lay in between. The CDR3 DNA is TGTGCCAGCAGAACAGGGTCCGGGGTGAGAGAGCAGTACTTC. Translated: CASRTGSGVREQYF. Looking up the rest from reference TRBV28 and TRBJ2-7 gives the full variable domain: DVKVTQSSRYLVKRTGEKVFLECVQDMDHENMFWYRQDPGLGLRLIYFSYDVKMKEKGDIPEGYSVSREKKERFSLILESASTNQTSMYLCASRTGSGVREQYFGPGTRLTVT.

A few counts support this clone. The chain has TRBV11-2 and TRBJ2-2; 8 nucleotides match TRBD2. The CDR3 covers 15 residues. The germline V gene encodes CDR1 SGHAT and CDR2 FQNNGV. Germline trimming cut 1 base from V and 9 bases from J; bases unmatched to any gene: 7. As DNA, the CDR3 is TGTGCCAGCAGCTTAGTCCGGGGGGGGCGCCGGGAGCTGTTTTTT. It is translated as CASSLVRGGRRELFF.

In its sample, this clone was seen a few times. This rearrangement joins TRBV14 to TRBJ2-7; 10 nucleotides agree with TRBD1. The CDR3 extends over 15 amino acids. With V trimmed by 4 bases and J by 6 bases, 9 bases remained unmatched. Germline CDR1 is SGHDN and CDR2 is FVKESK. For the CDR3, the DNA is TGTGCCAGCAGCCTCTGGGGACAGGGGCGCCCCGAGCAGTACTTC. It encodes CASSLWGQGRPEQYF.

The chain has TRBV7-2 and TRBJ1-5; D unresolved. CDR1 is SGHTA and CDR2 is FQGNSA in the germline V gene. The CDR3 spans 13 residues. The ends were cut back, 6 bases at V and 9 bases at J, with 15 bases in the middle. CDR3 DNA: TGTGCCAGCAGACTTAACTCCCGGGGGCCCCAGCATTTT. Translation: CASRLNSRGPQHF.